These 29 T cell receptor beta chains came from one sample sequenced in a study of blood T cell repertoires in COVID-19. The assay was immunoSEQ multiplex PCR, and TCRdb's table has in-frame clones only and misses some. This table holds roughly 330,000 clones, around 87% found once. Sequencing was done on a sample of PBMCs or T cells enriched from blood (not recorded which). The receptors were gathered from a woman aged 25 to 39 who had recovered from COVID-19.

The V gene is TRBV27, the J gene TRBJ2-1, with D possibly TRBD1 on 5 matching bases. This CDR3 is 15 amino acids long. Trimming shortened V by 7 bases and J by 4 bases, and 17 bases separated the two germline ends. CDR1 is MNHEY and CDR2 is SMNVEV in the germline V gene (reference sequence). The DNA of the CDR3 is TGTGCCAGCACCACGTCTGGACAAGCATACAATGAGCAGTTCTTC. This sequence encodes CASTTSGQAYNEQFF.

The V call is TRBV7-6, the J call TRBJ2-3; 8 bases map to TRBD1. The trim removed 5 bases at V and 4 bases at J, leaving 14 bases unmatched. The CDR3 is 17 residues long. The germline CDR1 and CDR2 sequences are SGHVS and FNYEAQ. The CDR3 here is CASSAGQVLVGADTQYF. CDR3 bases: TGTGCCAGCAGCGCGGGACAGGTCCTTGTAGGAGCAGATACGCAGTATTTT.

The rearrangement joins TRBV5-1 to TRBJ1-1; TRBD1 aligns across 12 bases. CDR3 length: 15 amino acids. The germline CDR1 and CDR2 sequences are SGHRS and YFSETQ. Trimming removed 0 bases from V and 11 bases from J; junction bases left unmatched: 8. The CDR3 region is CASSLVGGQGAHAFF. For the CDR3, the DNA is TGCGCCAGCAGCTTGGTGGGGGGACAGGGGGCGCACGCTTTCTTT.

This rearrangement joins TRBV7-9 to TRBJ1-3, with TRBD1 matching 11 bases. This CDR3 spans 16 amino acids. Trimming cost V 4 bases and J 4 bases; bases outside gene matches: 6. Germline V gene data show CDR1 as SEHNR and CDR2 as FQNEAQ (reference sequence). This CDR3 is CASSSRTGGRGNTIYF. The CDR3 coding sequence is TGTGCCAGCAGCTCCCGGACAGGGGGCCGCGGAAACACCATATATTTT.

The rearrangement joins TRBV6-1 to TRBJ1-1; a possible D gene is TRBD1 (6 bases). Germline loops: CDR1 MNHNS, CDR2 SASEGT. This CDR3 region has 17 residues. The ends were cut back, 3 bases at V and 0 bases at J, with 17 bases in the middle. CDR3 amino acids: CASSDLALQGLNTEAFF. The CDR3 DNA reads as TGTGCCAGCAGTGATCTTGCTTTACAGGGACTGAACACTGAAGCTTTCTTT.

V and J are TRBV4-1 and TRBJ2-3; 11 bases line up with TRBD2. The CDR3 is 17 residues long. In germline, CDR1 is MGHRA, CDR2 YSYEKL. J gave up 8 bases and V 1 base, and 11 bases lay outside the gene matches. CDR3 protein: CASSQGVTSGVGLTQYF. The CDR3, as DNA: TGCGCCAGCAGCCAAGGAGTGACTAGCGGGGTTGGCCTTACGCAGTATTTT.

The chain links TRBV13 to TRBJ2-3; 12 nucleotides agree with TRBD2. The CDR3 totals 17 residues. Germline V gene data show CDR1 as PRHDT and CDR2 as FYEKMQ (reference sequence). The V gene end was trimmed by 2 bases and the J gene end by 4 bases; junction bases not matched to a gene: 7. The CDR3 DNA reads TGTGCCAGCAGCTTACTAGCGGGGGGGCGGGGCCCAGATACGCAGTATTTT. It translates to CASSLLAGGRGPDTQYF.

This clone was observed a single time. The chain links TRBV10-3 to TRBJ2-7; 9 nucleotides match TRBD1. Germline assignment: CDR1 ENHRY and CDR2 SYGVKD. With V trimmed by 6 bases and J by 5 bases, 11 bases remained unmatched. This CDR3 comprises 15 residues. The CDR3 here is CAIREAGTGTHEQYF. The CDR3 nucleotides read TGTGCCATCAGGGAAGCCGGGACAGGGACCCACGAGCAGTACTTC.

V is TRBV7-8 and J is TRBJ1-5; TRBD1 might be the D (5 bases). With 1 base removed from V and 0 bases from J, the gap between germline ends came to 7 bases. The CDR3 spans 15 residues. Germline CDR1 is SGHVS and CDR2 is FQNEAQ. The CDR3 region has the DNA TGTGCCAGCAGCTTAGAGGGGTATAGCAATCAGCCCCAGCATTTT. Translation: CASSLEGYSNQPQHF. The whole variable domain, filled in from reference TRBV7-8 and TRBJ1-5, reads GAGVSQSPRYKVAKRGQDVALRCDPISGHVSLFWYQQALGQGPEFLTYFQNEAQLDKSGLPSDRFFAERPEGSVSTLKIQRTQQEDSAVYLCASSLEGYSNQPQHFGDGTRLSIL.

The chain uses TRBV24-1 and TRBJ1-2; the match to TRBD1 covers 11 bases. J was trimmed by 8 bases and V by 3 bases; bases with no gene match: 7. The CDR3 sequence is 15 residues long. Germline CDR1 and CDR2: KGHDR and SFDVKD. The CDR3 DNA follows: TGTGCCACCAGTGATCCCGGACAGGGGGCGCAAGGCTACACCTTC. It specifies CATSDPGQGAQGYTF.

For this clone: Other DNA sequences of this sample code for an identical CDR3. The rearrangement joins TRBV5-1 to TRBJ2-2, with D maybe TRBD1 (6 bases). Germline V gene lookup returns CDR1 SGHRS and CDR2 YFSETQ. The CDR3 covers 13 residues. Trimming cost V 3 bases and J 6 bases, with 9 bases left between them. CDR3 DNA: TGCGCCAGCAGCTCACAGGGAGCCGGGGAGCTGTTTTTT. Encoded protein: CASSSQGAGELFF.

This clone showed up just a few times. The chain recombines TRBV5-4 with TRBJ2-1, with 14 bases aligning to TRBD2. The CDR3 is 18 residues long. Per germline, CDR1 SGHNT and CDR2 YYREEE (reference sequence). Trimming cost V 4 bases and J 3 bases; bases outside gene matches: 9. CDR3 residues: CASSPGLAGAINYNEQFF. Here the CDR3 DNA reads TGTGCCAGCAGCCCGGGACTAGCGGGGGCCATCAACTACAATGAGCAGTTCTTC. Together with reference TRBV5-4 and TRBJ2-1, the CDR3 gives the full variable domain: ETGVTQSPTHLIKTRGQQVTLRCSSQSGHNTVSWYQQALGQGPQFIFQYYREEENGRGNFPPRFSGLQFPNYSSELNVNALELDDSALYLCASSPGLAGAINYNEQFFGPGTRLTVL.

The genes are TRBV7-2 and TRBJ1-1, with 8 bases fitting TRBD1. The CDR3 consists of 13 residues. The germline V gene encodes CDR1 SGHTA and CDR2 FQGNSA. V gave up 4 bases and J gave up 6 bases; unmatched junction bases: 4. CDR3 in amino acids: CASSWTGFAEAFF. DNA of the CDR3: TGTGCCAGCAGCTGGACAGGGTTCGCTGAAGCTTTCTTT.

The chain employs TRBV13 and TRBJ2-3; D is uncertain. Between the trimmed V and J ends, which lost 5 bases and 4 bases, there was a span of 7 bases. The germline V gene has CDR1 PRHDT and CDR2 FYEKMQ (reference sequence). CDR3 length: 12 amino acids. CDR3 amino acids: CASSPSADTQYF. The CDR3 DNA reads as TGTGCCAGCAGCCCTTCCGCAGATACGCAGTATTTT.

The chain is built from TRBV7-2 and TRBJ2-1; 8 bases are shared with TRBD2. V trimming: 5 bases; J trimming: 6 bases; junction bases outside the gene matches: 9. The CDR3 spans 15 residues. Germline CDR1 and CDR2: SGHTA and FQGNSA. In nucleotides, the CDR3 is TGTGCCAGCAGCCCAAGCGGGGGAGCCCCCAATGAGCAGTTCTTC. This encodes CASSPSGGAPNEQFF. Filled out from reference TRBV7-2 and TRBJ2-1, the complete variable domain reads GAGVSQSPSNKVTEKGKDVELRCDPISGHTALYWYRQSLGQGLEFLIYFQGNSAPDKSGLPSDRFSAERTGGSVSTLTIQRTQQEDSAVYLCASSPSGGAPNEQFFGPGTRLTVL.

V usage is TRBV3-1 (or the pseudogene TRBV3-2) and J usage is TRBJ1-5; D perhaps matches TRBD1 (5 bases). Germline V gives CDR1 LGHDT, CDR2 YNNKEL (reference sequence). This CDR3 contains 14 residues. Trimming removed 4 bases from V and 6 bases from J, with 13 bases in between. The CDR3 sequence is CASSLTGESQPQHF. CDR3 nucleotide sequence: TGTGCCAGCAGCCTAACGGGGGAAAGTCAGCCCCAGCATTTT.

The chain joins TRBV7-9 to TRBJ1-1, with D uncertain. CDR3 length: 14 residues. Germline V CDR1 and CDR2: SEHNR, FQNEAQ (reference sequence). The germline V and J ends were trimmed by 2 bases and 4 bases, with 11 bases remaining between them. The CDR3 sequence: CASSLTRASTEAFF. Written as DNA, the CDR3 is TGTGCCAGCAGCTTAACGAGGGCGAGCACTGAAGCTTTCTTT. The full variable domain, rest sourced from reference TRBV7-9 and TRBJ1-1, is DTGVSQNPRHKITKRGQNVTFRCDPISEHNRLYWYRQTLGQGPEFLTYFQNEAQLEKSRLLSDRFSAERPKGSFSTLEIQRTEQGDSAMYLCASSLTRASTEAFFGQGTRLTVV.

The gene calls are TRBV11-2 and TRBJ1-2; D perhaps matches TRBD1 (6 bases). The V and J ends lost 5 bases and 7 bases respectively, with 20 bases between them. The germline CDR1 and CDR2 sequences are SGHAT and FQNNGV. The CDR3 sequence is 15 residues long. The CDR3 protein is CASSDYSGTSFGYTF. CDR3 DNA sequence: TGTGCCAGCAGCGACTACTCCGGGACATCATTTGGCTACACCTTC.

This rearrangement joins TRBV4-1 to TRBJ2-5, with a possible D match to TRBD2 (6 bases). Germline V lookup: CDR1 MGHRA, CDR2 YSYEKL. The V and J ends lost 4 bases and 5 bases respectively, with 17 bases between them. The CDR3 length is 15 residues. This CDR3 reads CASSRGTPGSETQYF. DNA of the CDR3: TGCGCCAGCAGCCGAGGGACTCCCGGATCGGAGACCCAGTACTTC.

This clone has just one count. The chain has TRBV5-1 and TRBJ2-7; D remains unclear. The CDR3 runs 14 residues. Between the trimmed V and J ends, which lost 4 bases and 0 bases, there was a span of 11 bases. Germline values: CDR1 SGHRS, CDR2 YFSETQ. The CDR3 protein is CASSGRPNSYEQYF. The DNA of the CDR3 is TGCGCCAGCAGCGGCAGGCCGAACTCCTACGAGCAGTACTTC.

J is TRBJ1-4 and V is TRBV6-2 or TRBV6-3; a weak D match, TRBD1 (5 bases). CDR3 length: 15 amino acids. CDR1 and CDR2 (germline): MNHEY, SVGEGT. V shed 6 bases and J shed 0 bases, with 11 bases lying between them. CDR3 region: CASSPVGPTNEKLFF. In DNA, the CDR3 is TGTGCCAGCAGCCCAGTGGGGCCAACTAATGAAAAACTGTTTTTT.

The chain employs TRBV5-1 and TRBJ1-1; D is uncertain. The CDR3 is made up of 14 amino acids. The ends were cut back, 3 bases at V and 2 bases at J, with 11 bases in the middle. Germline V gene sequence: CDR1 SGHRS, CDR2 YFSETQ. DNA for the CDR3: TGCGCCAGCAGCTCGTTTCAGGAAAACACTGAAGCTTTCTTT. This translates into CASSSFQENTEAFF. Variable domain in full (rest from reference TRBV5-1 and TRBJ1-1): KAGVTQTPRYLIKTRGQQVTLSCSPISGHRSVSWYQQTPGQGLQFLFEYFSETQRNKGNFPGRFSGRQFSNSRSEMNVSTLELGDSALYLCASSSFQENTEAFFGQGTRLTVV.

This sequence joins TRBV7-2 and TRBJ2-6, with 9 bases matching TRBD1. Germline CDR1 is SGHTA and CDR2 is FQGNSA. The V and J ends lost 1 base and 2 bases, in that order; junction bases with no gene match: 9. The CDR3 is made up of 19 amino acids. The chain's CDR3 is CASSLVSTGGMAGANVLTF. The CDR3 region has the DNA TGTGCCAGCAGCTTAGTTAGCACAGGGGGCATGGCTGGGGCCAACGTCCTGACTTTC.

The chain has TRBV29-1 and TRBJ1-3; the D is unclear. In germline, CDR1 is SQVTM, CDR2 ANQGSEA. Trimming removed 4 bases at V and 2 bases at J, with 15 bases between. There are 15 residues in the CDR3. CDR3 bases: TGCAGCGTTGCCCATCCACGAGGCGCTGGAAACACCATATATTTT. Amino acid sequence: CSVAHPRGAGNTIYF.

This clone was seen once. The chain recombines TRBV27 with TRBJ1-1, with 9 bases matching TRBD1. Germline CDR1 and CDR2: MNHEY and SMNVEV (reference sequence). V was clipped by 4 bases and J by 5 bases; unmatched bases: 8. This CDR3 is built from 15 residues. The CDR3 loop reads CASSSGQGPGTEAFF. In DNA form, the CDR3 reads TGTGCCAGCAGTTCAGGACAGGGGCCGGGAACTGAAGCTTTCTTT.

The chain employs TRBV14 and TRBJ2-1; a weak D match, TRBD2 (6 bases). Between the trimmed V and J ends, which lost 3 bases and 6 bases, there was a span of 21 bases. The CDR3 is 17 residues long. The germline V gene encodes CDR1 SGHDN and CDR2 FVKESK. CDR3 sequence reads: CASSHLKGGSSINEQFF. Here the CDR3 DNA reads TGTGCCAGCAGCCACTTAAAAGGAGGGTCATCCATCAATGAGCAGTTCTTC.

This sequence joins TRBV10-2 and TRBJ2-7; D not resolved. This CDR3 is 12 amino acids long. Trimming shortened V by 4 bases and J by 2 bases, and 6 bases separated the two germline ends. The germline V gene encodes CDR1 WSHSY and CDR2 SAAADI. The DNA of the CDR3 is TGCGCCAGCAGTGCGCAGGCCTACGAGCAGTACTTC. Translating it yields CASSAQAYEQYF.

This clone was picked up a small number of times. The J gene is TRBJ2-3, the V gene TRBV6-6; D is unclear. The CDR3 covers 15 residues. V lost 2 bases, J lost 3 bases, and 12 bases lay in between. In germline, CDR1 is MNHNY, CDR2 SVGAGI (reference sequence). For the CDR3, the DNA is TGTGCCAGCAGTTACGGCAGGCTTGGGACAGATACGCAGTATTTT. Protein product: CASSYGRLGTDTQYF.

The chain recombines TRBV19 with TRBJ1-1, with D perhaps matching TRBD1 (6 bases). Germline V gene data show CDR1 as LNHDA and CDR2 as SQIVND (reference sequence). V lost 1 base to trimming and J lost 8 bases, with 11 bases between them. The CDR3 extends over 13 amino acids. CDR3 in amino acids: CASSIGRGSEAFF. CDR3 nucleotides: TGTGCCAGTAGTATAGGAAGGGGGTCAGAAGCTTTCTTT.